This record looks at one T cell receptor beta chain sequence and its context. The data stem from a study of T cells in Graves' hyperthyroidism and ophthalmopathy. Study context: Peripheral blood was obtained at initial diagnosis, preceding any treatment.

Authors of the study amplified TCR beta CDR3 regions from RNA transcripts. During a first-round RT-PCR of the TCR CDR3, the HTBI primer set was used. TCRdb fed the multiplex PCR reads into MiXCR, producing one record per CDR3 protein. The data show roughly 500,000 distinct CDR3 sequences, about 20% seen once. The study included ophthalmopathy patients with Clinical Activity Score at least 3, NOSPECS grade at least 4 and duration under 3 months. The study excluded patients with uncontrolled infection, other autoimmune disease, pregnancy or lactation. The CDR3 contains 14 residues. V was shortened by 4 bases and J by 0 bases, with 7 bases between the two germline ends. Looked up from germline, CDR1 is MNHEY and CDR2 is SVGAGI.

This clonotype was sampled from a woman in her 70s with Graves' ophthalmopathy. The rearrangement links TRBV6-5 to TRBJ2-4; D not resolved. What was sequenced was blood. CDR3 coding DNA: TGTGCCAGCAGTTCCATCGTAGCCAAAAACATTCAGTACTTC. Residues: CASSSIVAKNIQYF.